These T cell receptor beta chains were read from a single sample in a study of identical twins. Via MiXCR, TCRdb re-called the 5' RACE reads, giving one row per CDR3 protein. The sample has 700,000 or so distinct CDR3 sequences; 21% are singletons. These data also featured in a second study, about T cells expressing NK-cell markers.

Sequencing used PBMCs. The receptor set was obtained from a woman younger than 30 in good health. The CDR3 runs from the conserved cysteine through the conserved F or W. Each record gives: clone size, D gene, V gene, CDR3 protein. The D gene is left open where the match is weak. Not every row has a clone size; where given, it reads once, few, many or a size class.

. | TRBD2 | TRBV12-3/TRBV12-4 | CASNLAGIYNEQFF
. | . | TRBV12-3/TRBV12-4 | CARRIFGSSYEKLFF
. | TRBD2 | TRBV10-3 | CAISDFQLAPNTGELFF
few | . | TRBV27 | CATGGAGETAYNEQFF
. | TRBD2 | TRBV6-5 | CASSSPSGGPSTDTQYF
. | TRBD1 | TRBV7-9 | CASSSTTGKLGAFF
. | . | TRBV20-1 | CSARDGGGHFNEQFF
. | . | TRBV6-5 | CASSYPSGGTRDEQYF
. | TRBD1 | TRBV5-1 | CASGGQGAGETQYF
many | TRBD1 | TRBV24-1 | CATSDGQGESYEQYF
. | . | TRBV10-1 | CASSESGSGSYEQYF
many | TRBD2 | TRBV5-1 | CASSLEAAGGGEDTQYF
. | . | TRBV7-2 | CASSSRGDMDQFF
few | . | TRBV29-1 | CSVKWGMDSPLHF
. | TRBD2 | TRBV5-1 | CASSLAGTSGAGTDTQYF
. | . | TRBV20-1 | CSATKHLSTDTQYF
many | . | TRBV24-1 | CATSDFAGELFF
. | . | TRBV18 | CASSPTAPRLYANIQYF
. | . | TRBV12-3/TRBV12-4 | CASSAHTNTEAFF
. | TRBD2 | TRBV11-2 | CASSPERELGNEQFF
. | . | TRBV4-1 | CASSQEKAQETQYF
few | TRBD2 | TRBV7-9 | CASRPLAVEQFF
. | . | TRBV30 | CAWSRGTYLYQETQYF
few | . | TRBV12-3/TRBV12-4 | CASSFRGVDEQFF
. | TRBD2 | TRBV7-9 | CASSTGAGGGNEQFF
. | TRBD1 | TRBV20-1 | CSAGTGGGGPNEQFF
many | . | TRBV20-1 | CSARVNLPGETQYF
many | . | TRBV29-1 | CSGGIGTDTQYF
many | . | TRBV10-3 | CAISERGENTDTQYF
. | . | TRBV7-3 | CASSLSGANEQFF
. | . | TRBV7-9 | CASSQGHSQPTDTQYF
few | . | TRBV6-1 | CASSGGGAVKTQYF
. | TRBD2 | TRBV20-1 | CSARDRGGSNYNEQFF
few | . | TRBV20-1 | CSASHYGYTF
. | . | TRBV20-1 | CSARDPDTFTDTQYF
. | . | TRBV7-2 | CASSLRRWGQNSAEAFF
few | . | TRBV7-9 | CASGGASGTDTQYF
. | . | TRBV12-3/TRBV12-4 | CASTSSSEAFF
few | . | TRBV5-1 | CASSFSRRDTQYF
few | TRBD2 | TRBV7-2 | CASSLVIRRGASYEQYF
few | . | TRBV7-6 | CASSLGGAYQPQHF
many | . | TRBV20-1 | CSASWGRTEYEQYF
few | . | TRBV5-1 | CASSYPGAEEQFF
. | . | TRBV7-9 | CASSYIMASGDTQYF
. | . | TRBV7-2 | CATGTSQETQYF
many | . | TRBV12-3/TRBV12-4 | CASSLEGVYDYGYTF
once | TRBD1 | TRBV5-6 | CASSWTGVRSSYEQYF
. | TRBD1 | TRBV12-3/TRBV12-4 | CASLYEGQGVTTGELFF
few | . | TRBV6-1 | CASSVWEWSTDTQYF
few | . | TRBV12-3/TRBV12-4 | CASSLYGEGAFF
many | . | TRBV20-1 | CSAIDSRGPDEQFF
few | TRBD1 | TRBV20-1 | CSARGTGFFYEQYF